The source of this T cell receptor beta chain is a study of cytomegalovirus exposure and HLA in healthy donors. As for this clone: Its antigen is not known.

The CDR3 has 12 amino acids. Germline CDR1 is SGHRS and CDR2 is YFSETQ. V gave up 4 bases and J gave up 8 bases, with 10 bases separating them. The PCR contained 60 Vbeta and 13 Jbeta primers. This table comes from immunoSEQ multiplex PCR, and its TCRdb copy is limited to in-frame clones, with some not included. The sample lists about 90,000 clones; around 77% were seen once. Study-wide points: Among donors in an Asian-associated ancestry cluster, a later analysis reportedly found fewer N-insertions than the approximately 700-donor mean. Some highly shared sequence variants likely arose as a pipeline artifact.

Sequencing was carried out using PBMCs. The chain carries TRBV5-1 and TRBJ2-4; D possibly corresponds to TRBD1 (5 bases). This receptor was taken from a man aged 25-45 years in good health and CMV-seronegative. The CDR3 here is CASSHDSHIQYF. CDR3 DNA: TGCGCCAGCAGCCATGACAGTCACATTCAGTACTTC.